The sequence of this T cell receptor beta chain was determined in a study of blood T cell repertoires in COVID-19. CDR1 and CDR2 (germline): LNHDA, SQIVND (reference sequence). The ends lost 4 bases at V and 3 bases at J; junction bases unmatched: 10. This CDR3 spans 16 amino acids. In the authors' methods: The authors estimated nucleated cell counts from reference gene primer amplification. Assay: immunoSEQ multiplex PCR; the TCRdb copy retains only in-frame clones and omits some. The DNA was the basis for D and trimming; V, J and clone size are from that table. The sample lists over 150,000 clones; around 86% were seen once. Enrolled during active infection, Seattle patients were then followed longitudinally.

The sample was peripheral blood. The chain has TRBV19 and TRBJ2-7; 9 bases are a match to TRBD2. This TCR was recovered from a woman older than 75 with COVID-19, enrolled during active disease. The CDR3 DNA sequence: TGTGCCAGTAGTACAACTAGCGGGTTTAACGTCTACGAGCAGTACTTC. Encoded protein: CASSTTSGFNVYEQYF.